The 31 T cell receptor beta chains below were found in one sample sequenced in a study of T cell changes during pregnancy in multiple sclerosis. Measured with immunoSEQ multiplex PCR; TCRdb has only the in-frame clones, and not every one. The table lists some 83,000 clones, approximately 90% of them singletons. Sequenced here: PBMCs, sampled in the first trimester of pregnancy. The receptors were gathered from a female donor in good health, serving as a control in a pregnancy study. Some clones in this sample may be carry-over from other donors' samples.

This clone was seen only once. The chain couples TRBV5-4 to TRBJ1-3; D unresolved. The V gene's germline CDR1 is SGHNT and CDR2 YYREEE (reference sequence). This CDR3 contains 15 residues. Trimming shortened V by 4 bases and J by 0 bases, and 11 bases separated the two germline ends. DNA of the CDR3: TGTGCCAGCAGCCACTCCGGTGGCTCTGGAAACACCATATATTTT. As protein: CASSHSGGSGNTIYF.

The chain combines TRBV11-2 with TRBJ2-1, with D unresolved. Trimming removed 0 bases from V and 7 bases from J, with 10 bases in between. Germline CDR1 and CDR2: SGHAT and FQNNGV. The CDR3 consists of 14 residues. The CDR3 spells CASSLEIVRNEQFF. In DNA, the CDR3 is TGTGCCAGCAGCTTAGAGATAGTGAGGAATGAGCAGTTCTTC.

This chain uses TRBV28 with TRBJ2-1; 9 bases agree with TRBD1. Germline V lookup: CDR1 MDHEN, CDR2 SYDVKM. This CDR3 is built from 13 residues. V was clipped by 8 bases and J by 7 bases; unmatched bases: 6. CDR3 region: CASLQGALNEQFF. The CDR3 DNA is TGTGCCAGCCTACAGGGGGCGCTTAATGAGCAGTTCTTC.

This chain connects TRBV19 to TRBJ2-5, with D tentatively TRBD1 (6 bases). Germline assignment: CDR1 LNHDA and CDR2 SQIVND (reference sequence). The CDR3 is 12 residues long. V was cut by 6 bases and J by 4 bases, with 9 bases left in between. Written as DNA, the CDR3 is TGTGCCAGTAGATCCAGGGGAGAGACCCAGTACTTC. This gives the protein CASRSRGETQYF. Supplemented by reference TRBV19 and TRBJ2-5, the full variable domain reads DGGITQSPKYLFRKEGQNVTLSCEQNLNHDAMYWYRQDPGQGLRLIYYSQIVNDFQKGDIAEGYSVSREKKESFPLTVTSAQKNPTAFYLCASRSRGETQYFGPGTRLLVL.

This sequence joins TRBV15 and TRBJ2-5; D is unclear. The length of the CDR3 is 13 residues. CDR1 is LNHNV and CDR2 is YYDKDF in the germline V gene (reference sequence). Trimming cost V 1 base and J 3 bases, with 6 bases left between them. In DNA, the CDR3 is TGTGCCACCAGCAGAGTAAGAGAAGAGACCCAGTACTTC. This codes for CATSRVREETQYF.

The V and J genes are TRBV9 and TRBJ2-1; 7 bases are shared with TRBD2. Germline CDR1 and CDR2: SGDLS and YYNGEE. This CDR3 spans 14 amino acids. After removal of 3 bases from V and 4 bases from J, the junction contained 4 bases not matched to a gene. The DNA for the CDR3 is TGTGCCAGCAGCGGTGGGGGGGGATACAATGAGCAGTTCTTC. This codes for CASSGGGGYNEQFF.

This clone was picked up one time. The chain links TRBV28 to TRBJ1-2, with D perhaps TRBD1 (6 bases). The CDR3 loop spans 13 amino acids. Trimming removed 4 bases at V and 8 bases at J, with 14 bases between. The germline gives CDR1 MDHEN, CDR2 SYDVKM. The CDR3: CASSSVGQGGYTF. CDR3 DNA: TGTGCCAGCAGTTCTGTAGGCCAGGGGGGCTACACCTTC.

The rearrangement uses TRBV28 and TRBJ2-2; TRBD1 agrees at 10 bases. The V and J ends lost 10 bases and 4 bases, in that order; junction bases with no gene match: 3. Germline values: CDR1 MDHEN, CDR2 SYDVKM. CDR3 length: 13 amino acids. CDR3 in DNA: TGTGCCACGGGACAGGGGATCACCGGGGAGCTGTTTTTT. This gives the protein CATGQGITGELFF.

The V gene is TRBV7-8, the J gene TRBJ2-1; 11 nucleotides agree with TRBD2. The CDR3 has 16 residues. The V segment lost 5 bases and the J segment 3 bases; nucleotides outside the gene matches: 6. The germline V gene has CDR1 SGHVS and CDR2 FQNEAQ. In DNA, the CDR3 is TGTGCCAGCAGCCTGGGACTAGCGGCAGTCTACAATGAGCAGTTCTTC. This encodes CASSLGLAAVYNEQFF.

This clone was observed a single time. The chain joins TRBV4-1 to TRBJ1-6, with 8 positions matching TRBD1. Germline CDR1 reads MGHRA; CDR2 reads YSYEKL. Trimming at V came to 5 bases and at J to 5 bases, leaving 11 bases not matched to a gene. This CDR3 has 17 residues. The CDR3 loop is CASSATPGTGNNSPLHF. The CDR3 region has the DNA TGCGCCAGCAGCGCAACCCCCGGGACAGGCAATAATTCACCCCTCCACTTT.

This rearrangement joins TRBV5-4 to TRBJ2-7; 8 bases line up with TRBD1. The CDR3 runs 13 residues. Germline V gene data show CDR1 as SGHNT and CDR2 as YYREEE (reference sequence). V was clipped by 5 bases and J by 4 bases; unmatched bases: 5. CDR3 loop: CASRRQGTYEQYF. The CDR3 nucleotides are TGTGCCAGCAGACGACAGGGGACGTACGAGCAGTACTTC. The variable domain in full, with the rest retrieved from reference TRBV5-4 and TRBJ2-7, is ETGVTQSPTHLIKTRGQQVTLRCSSQSGHNTVSWYQQALGQGPQFIFQYYREEENGRGNFPPRFSGLQFPNYSSELNVNALELDDSALYLCASRRQGTYEQYFGPGTRLTVT.

This chain joins TRBV2 and TRBJ2-2, with 7 bases matching TRBD1. The CDR3 spans 14 residues. Germline-derived CDR1 and CDR2 are SNHLY and FYNNEI. V lost 7 bases, J lost 6 bases, and 8 bases stayed unmatched. Here the CDR3 reads CASNDRERAGELFF. The DNA for the CDR3 is TGTGCCAGCAACGACAGGGAACGCGCCGGGGAGCTGTTTTTT.

This clone has only a few counts. The gene calls are TRBV9 and TRBJ1-1; tentative D call: TRBD1 (6 bases). The CDR3 covers 14 residues. V was cut by 2 bases and J by 1 base, with 9 bases left in between. Germline CDR1 is SGDLS and CDR2 is YYNGEE. CDR3 sequence: CASSVGQANTEAFF. The CDR3 coding sequence is TGTGCCAGCAGCGTGGGACAAGCGAACACTGAAGCTTTCTTT.

This chain connects TRBV5-6 to TRBJ2-5; no reliable D call. CDR1 is SGHDT and CDR2 is YYEEEE in the germline V gene. V gave up 2 bases and J gave up 2 bases, with 19 bases separating them. The CDR3 spans 17 residues. CDR3 protein: CASSFSLSGGAQETQYF. For the CDR3, the DNA is TGTGCCAGCAGCTTCTCTCTCTCTGGCGGAGCTCAAGAGACCCAGTACTTC.

The J gene is TRBJ1-1, the V gene TRBV18, with TRBD1 matching 7 bases. Germline V gene sequence: CDR1 KGHSH, CDR2 LQKENI. CDR3 length equals 15 residues. Trimming took 3 bases from V and 0 from J; bases not matched to a gene: 4. The CDR3 nucleotides are TGTGCCAGCTCACCCGACAGGGATCTGAACACTGAAGCTTTCTTT. Protein product: CASSPDRDLNTEAFF.

The chain joins TRBV5-5 to TRBJ2-5; 13 nucleotides align to TRBD2. Trimming took 1 base from V and 2 from J; bases not matched to a gene: 2. Germline CDR1 and CDR2: SGHKS and YYEKEE (reference sequence). CDR3 length: 16 amino acids. CDR3 amino acids: CASSLSLAGGQETQYF. As DNA, the CDR3 is TGTGCCAGCAGCTTGTCACTAGCGGGAGGGCAAGAGACCCAGTACTTC.

This clone was seen a single time. The chain links TRBV5-1 to TRBJ1-1; 10 bases line up with TRBD1. Germline trimming cut 5 bases from V and 1 base from J; bases unmatched to any gene: 2. Germline CDR1 reads SGHRS; CDR2 reads YFSETQ. The CDR3 loop spans 14 amino acids. DNA of the CDR3: TGCGCCAGCAGACGGGACAGGGGGAACACTGAAGCTTTCTTT. Protein sequence: CASRRDRGNTEAFF.

This clone turned up a few times. The chain is built from TRBV6-1 and TRBJ2-2; D might be TRBD2 (5 bases). The CDR3 has 14 residues. Germline assignment: CDR1 MNHNS and CDR2 SASEGT. The V end was cut by 0 bases, the J end by 3 bases, with 5 bases between. The CDR3 DNA reads as TGTGCCAGCAGTGAAGCGGGAGACACCGGGGAGCTGTTTTTT. Translation gives CASSEAGDTGELFF.

The chain employs TRBV7-2 and TRBJ1-2; D unclear. CDR1 and CDR2 from the germline V gene are SGHTA and FQGNSA. Between the trimmed V and J ends, which lost 3 bases and 0 bases, there was a span of 5 bases. The CDR3 consists of 13 residues. The CDR3: CASSFSPNYGYTF. The CDR3 region has the DNA TGTGCCAGCAGCTTCAGTCCTAACTATGGCTACACCTTC.

This chain joins TRBV19 and TRBJ2-5, with 7 bases matching TRBD1. CDR3 length equals 13 residues. CDR1 is LNHDA, CDR2 SQIVND, per germline (reference sequence). Germline trimming cut 5 bases from V and 2 bases from J; bases unmatched to any gene: 2. CDR3 nucleotides: TGTGCCAGTAGTCTACAGGGGCAAGAGACCCAGTACTTC. Amino acid sequence: CASSLQGQETQYF.

The chain links TRBV14 to TRBJ2-7, with 8 bases identical to TRBD2. CDR1 is SGHDN, CDR2 FVKESK, per germline. There are 15 residues in the CDR3. Losses at the gene ends were 4 bases for V and 2 bases for J; bases not matched to a gene: 7. CDR3 amino acids: CASSPIAGPPYEQYF. Written as DNA, the CDR3 is TGTGCCAGCAGCCCCATAGCGGGGCCACCCTACGAGCAGTACTTC.

The J gene is TRBJ2-7, the V gene TRBV7-2, with 10 bases fitting TRBD1. V gave up 1 base and J gave up 4 bases; unmatched junction bases: 4. The CDR3 totals 15 residues. Germline loops: CDR1 SGHTA, CDR2 FQGNSA. The CDR3 nucleotides are TGTGCCAGCAGCTTAGTAGGGACAGGGGAATACGAGCAGTACTTC. Its translation: CASSLVGTGEYEQYF.

This rearrangement joins TRBV29-1 to TRBJ1-1, with D uncertain. V shed 5 bases and J shed 3 bases, with 10 bases lying between them. The CDR3 is 12 amino acids. Germline V CDR1 and CDR2: SQVTM, ANQGSEA. The CDR3 loop is CSVMADYTEAFF. The CDR3 DNA reads as TGCAGCGTTATGGCAGACTACACTGAAGCTTTCTTT.

The chain carries TRBV27 and TRBJ2-2; TRBD1 matches at 9 bases. Per the germline V gene, CDR1 is MNHEY and CDR2 is SMNVEV (reference sequence). With 4 bases clipped from V and 7 bases from J, the junction kept 10 bases outside the gene matches. This CDR3 is 16 amino acids long. CDR3: CASSSEHRGRGGELFF. CDR3 DNA sequence: TGTGCCAGCAGTTCTGAACACAGGGGGCGAGGCGGGGAGCTGTTTTTT.

The sample holds one count of this clone. This chain uses TRBV27 with TRBJ1-2; 7 nucleotides align to TRBD1. The germline CDR1 and CDR2 sequences are MNHEY and SMNVEV (reference sequence). The CDR3 length is 16 residues. The V gene end was trimmed by 8 bases and the J gene end by 0 bases; junction bases not matched to a gene: 12. The CDR3 DNA follows: TGTGCCAGCCGACGGGACAGCCAGAATACTAACTATGGCTACACCTTC. This translates into CASRRDSQNTNYGYTF.

V gene TRBV27 combines with J gene TRBJ2-7; 14 positions match TRBD2. Germline CDR1 and CDR2: MNHEY and SMNVEV (reference sequence). The CDR3 extends over 14 amino acids. V dropped 5 bases and J dropped 6; count of bases not matched to a gene: 3. CDR3 sequence reads: CASSPGLAGVEQYF. The CDR3 region has the DNA TGTGCCAGCAGTCCGGGACTAGCGGGAGTCGAGCAGTACTTC.

This clone is a singleton in its sample. The rearrangement uses TRBV27 and TRBJ1-3; D gene ambiguous. Germline V gene lookup returns CDR1 MNHEY and CDR2 SMNVEV (reference sequence). The CDR3 covers 15 residues. V was trimmed by 3 bases and J by 0 bases, leaving 9 bases between them. The CDR3 bases are TGTGCCAGCAGTTTCAACTCCCTCTCTGGAAACACCATATATTTT. As protein: CASSFNSLSGNTIYF.

The chain links TRBV28 to TRBJ1-2, with D possibly matching TRBD1 (6 bases). V was cut by 3 bases and J by 7 bases, with 15 bases left in between. This CDR3 comprises 14 residues. Germline V gene sequence: CDR1 MDHEN, CDR2 SYDVKM. CDR3 sequence: CASSFYREIPGYTF. The CDR3 region has the DNA TGTGCCAGCAGTTTCTACAGGGAGATTCCTGGCTACACCTTC.

This chain links TRBV11-2 with TRBJ2-1; 8 nucleotides match TRBD2. V shed 6 bases and J 7 bases; nucleotides not matched to a gene: 8. The germline gives CDR1 SGHAT, CDR2 FQNNGV. The CDR3 has 14 amino acids. CDR3 nucleotide sequence: TGTGCCAGCAGATCTAGCGGGCCGGGGAATGAGCAGTTCTTC. Its protein is CASRSSGPGNEQFF.

On this clone: The sample carries other DNA sequences with the same CDR3. The genes are TRBV6-1 and TRBJ2-5; 12 bases are shared with TRBD2. Germline V gene sequence: CDR1 MNHNS, CDR2 SASEGT. Trimming removed 2 bases from V and 4 bases from J; junction bases left unmatched: 2. CDR3 length: 15 amino acids. The CDR3 DNA follows: TGTGCCAGCAGTGAACTAGCGGGGGGGCCAGAGACCCAGTACTTC. It specifies CASSELAGGPETQYF.

V usage is TRBV18 and J usage is TRBJ2-7; maybe TRBD2 (5 bases). The CDR3 sequence is 15 residues long. CDR1 is KGHSH and CDR2 is LQKENI in the germline V gene. V was clipped by 3 bases and J by 0 bases, with 12 bases between them. Written as DNA, the CDR3 is TGTGCCAGCTCACCTGAGGGATTGAACTCCTACGAGCAGTACTTC. Protein sequence: CASSPEGLNSYEQYF.